Listed here is a single TCR beta chain. Its antigen is not identified. The entry originates in a study of cytomegalovirus exposure and HLA in healthy donors. Study-wide context: Samples from HLA-typed donors yielded approximately 80 million unique TCRs in an early data release. Findings and caveats of the study: Clonal expansion, a later analysis showed, was greater in HLA-associated TCR beta chains than in equally common others. Overall, under 200 TCR beta chains were annotated as cytomegalovirus-associated.

Germline assignment: CDR1 SGHKS and CDR2 YYEKEE (reference sequence). Trimming took 5 bases from V and 8 from J, leaving 25 bases between them. The CDR3 totals 16 residues. The PCR used 60 Vbeta and 13 Jbeta primers. Only in-frame clones appear in the TCRdb table, and some are missing; sequencing was by immunoSEQ multiplex PCR. Of about 170,000 clones in the sample, around 80% were seen once. The source is a male donor in good health and CMV-seronegative. Sample: PBMCs. The J gene is TRBJ1-2, the V gene TRBV5-5; D is unclear. CDR3 amino acids: CASRRSTGDPLWGYTF. The CDR3 DNA follows: TGTGCCAGCAGGAGATCTACGGGAGACCCATTATGGGGCTACACCTTC.